The 10 T cell receptor beta chains below were found in one sample sequenced in a study of blood T cell repertoires in COVID-19. The data were produced by immunoSEQ multiplex PCR, yet TCRdb's version contains in-frame clones alone and is incomplete. The sample holds 250,000 to 300,000 clones, around 90% seen once. Sequencing input: PBMCs or T cells enriched from blood (not recorded which). The source of these receptors is a human donor in a cohort exposed to, infected with or recovered from COVID-19 (not recorded which). The donor label of this sample is uncertain.

This clone was observed once. This chain uses TRBV9 with TRBJ1-5, with D hard to call. This CDR3 comprises 15 residues. The germline V gene has CDR1 SGDLS and CDR2 YYNGEE. V gave up 0 bases and J gave up 5 bases, with 12 bases separating them. CDR3 residues: CASSVGGGSDQPQHF. CDR3 coding DNA: TGTGCCAGCAGCGTAGGGGGAGGGAGCGATCAGCCCCAGCATTTT. The variable domain in full, with the rest retrieved from reference TRBV9 and TRBJ1-5, is DSGVTQTPKHLITATGQRVTLRCSPRSGDLSVYWYQQSLDQGLQFLIQYYNGEERAKGNILERFSAQQFPDLHSELNLSSLELGDSALYFCASSVGGGSDQPQHFGDGTRLSIL.

The rearrangement joins TRBV7-2 to TRBJ2-7; 8 nucleotides line up with TRBD1. Trimming removed 5 bases from V and 1 base from J; junction bases left unmatched: 7. Germline CDR1 and CDR2: SGHTA and FQGNSA. The CDR3 contains 15 residues. Here the CDR3 reads CASSVDRASSYEQYF. The CDR3, as DNA: TGTGCCAGCAGCGTGGACAGGGCCAGTTCCTACGAGCAGTACTTC. Filled out from reference TRBV7-2 and TRBJ2-7, the complete variable domain reads GAGVSQSPSNKVTEKGKDVELRCDPISGHTALYWYRQSLGQGLEFLIYFQGNSAPDKSGLPSDRFSAERTGGSVSTLTIQRTQQEDSAVYLCASSVDRASSYEQYFGPGTRLTVT.

The J gene is TRBJ2-1, the V gene TRBV10-3, with TRBD2 matching over 13 bases. The junction had 6 bases not matched to a gene; V was cut back by 6 bases and J by 10 bases. Germline V gives CDR1 ENHRY, CDR2 SYGVKD. The CDR3 has 14 residues. For the CDR3, the DNA is TGTGCCATCAGAAGAGGACTAGCGGGGGACGAGCAGTTCTTC. It specifies CAIRRGLAGDEQFF.

V is TRBV2 and J is TRBJ2-5; D is perhaps TRBD2 (6 bases). The V end was cut by 4 bases, the J end by 5 bases, with 11 bases between. Per germline, CDR1 SNHLY and CDR2 FYNNEI. This CDR3 has 13 residues. CDR3 nucleotide sequence: TGTGCCAGCAGTGGGGACTGGGGGGAGACCCAGTACTTC. This gives the protein CASSGDWGETQYF.

V and J are TRBV30 and TRBJ1-1; a possible D gene is TRBD1 (6 bases). The germline V and J ends were trimmed by 5 bases and 1 base, with 11 bases remaining between them. Germline V gene lookup returns CDR1 GTSNPN and CDR2 SVGIG (reference sequence). The CDR3 contains 13 residues. In DNA, the CDR3 is TGTGCCTGGTCGGACAGCGGGAACACTGAAGCTTTCTTT. Amino acid sequence: CAWSDSGNTEAFF. Variable domain in full (rest from reference TRBV30 and TRBJ1-1): SQTIHQWPATLVQPVGSPLSLECTVEGTSNPNLYWYRQAAGRGLQLLFYSVGIGQISSEVPQNLSASRPQDRQFILSSKKLLLSDSGFYLCAWSDSGNTEAFFGQGTRLTVV.

The chain carries TRBV6-5 and TRBJ2-7; 11 nucleotides align to TRBD1. V shed 0 bases and J 6 bases; nucleotides not matched to a gene: 4. The V gene's germline CDR1 is MNHEY and CDR2 SVGAGI. The CDR3 length is 15 residues. The CDR3 DNA is TGTGCCAGCAGTTACTCTACCGGGACAGGGGGCGAGCAGTACTTC. Its translation is CASSYSTGTGGEQYF.

The chain carries TRBV30 and TRBJ1-2; TRBD1 matches at 7 bases. CDR1 and CDR2 (germline): GTSNPN, SVGIG (reference sequence). V lost 1 base and J lost 1; bases outside the gene matches: 3. This CDR3 is 14 amino acids long. CDR3 protein: CAWSAYRGNYGYTF. The CDR3 bases are TGTGCCTGGAGTGCCTACAGGGGTAACTATGGCTACACCTTC.

The chain links TRBV3-1 (or the pseudogene TRBV3-2) to TRBJ2-5; TRBD1 matches 9 bases. The CDR3 is 16 residues long. V was pared by 0 bases and J by 4 bases, with 6 bases of the junction left unmatched. CDR1 is LGHDT and CDR2 is YNNKEL in the germline V gene (reference sequence). The CDR3 coding sequence is TGTGCCAGCAGCCAAGACTTGGGACAGGGAAGAGAGACCCAGTACTTC. Translation: CASSQDLGQGRETQYF.

The chain carries TRBV27 and TRBJ2-3; tentatively, D is TRBD1 (6 bases). This CDR3 is built from 14 residues. V was clipped by 6 bases and J by 4 bases, with 14 bases between them. Germline V gene data show CDR1 as MNHEY and CDR2 as SMNVEV (reference sequence). The DNA of the CDR3 is TGTGCCAGCAGCCCGAACAGGGTAGCAGATACGCAGTATTTT. This codes for CASSPNRVADTQYF.

The chain is built from TRBV30 and TRBJ2-3, with 7 bases aligning to TRBD1. The CDR3 contains 13 residues. V was clipped by 1 base and J by 5 bases; unmatched bases: 3. Germline V lookup: CDR1 GTSNPN, CDR2 SVGIG (reference sequence). In DNA, the CDR3 is TGTGCCTGGAGTGCAACAGGGGTAGATACGCAGTATTTT. The encoded protein is CAWSATGVDTQYF.